The 23 T cell receptor beta chains presented below share a single source sample, sequenced in a study of CD8 T cells in Susac syndrome (dated by TCRdb to about 2019). The library was prepared using the immunoSEQ multiplex PCR assay. RNA was extracted using the RNeasy kit, and roughly 0.45 to 1 ug of the RNA was reverse transcribed with random hexamers. Through fastp at Q25 and MiXCR, TCRdb rebuilt clones from the public reads, retaining in-frame beta chains. Entries are consolidated by CDR3 protein sequence, retaining the most common genes and DNA. Across this sample there are about 400,000 distinct CDR3 sequences, with approximately 85% seen only once. In total, the top ten clones hold about 0.12% of the sample. Sequenced sample: CD8+ T cells from PBMCs. The origin of the receptors is a human donor with multiple sclerosis.

This clonotype has only a few counts. The V and J genes are TRBV3-1 and TRBJ2-7; a possible D gene is TRBD2 (5 bases). Trimming cost V 5 bases and J 2 bases, with 13 bases left between them. This CDR3 comprises 14 residues. Looked up from germline, CDR1 is LGHDT and CDR2 is YNNKEL (reference sequence). The CDR3 region is CASSYGLGTYEQYF. The DNA for the CDR3 is TGTGCCAGCAGCTACGGACTGGGTACCTACGAGCAGTACTTC.

The chain's CDR3 is CAISVDGGANEQFF. Written as DNA, the CDR3 is TGTGCCATCAGTGTTGACGGGGGAGCCAATGAGCAGTTCTTC. The chain couples TRBV10-3 to TRBJ2-1; D perhaps matches TRBD2 (6 bases). This CDR3 is built from 14 residues. With 4 bases removed from V and 6 bases from J, the gap between germline ends came to 13 bases. Germline assignment: CDR1 ENHRY and CDR2 SYGVKD.

The rearrangement uses TRBV20-1 and TRBJ1-5; D remains ambiguous. CDR1 and CDR2 from the germline V gene are DFQATT and SNEGSKA (reference sequence). Between the trimmed V and J ends, which lost 1 base and 4 bases, there was a span of 8 bases. The CDR3 runs 13 residues. This chain's CDR3 is CSARVRGNQPQHF. The CDR3 DNA reads as TGCAGTGCTAGAGTCCGAGGTAATCAGCCCCAGCATTTT.

The chain recombines TRBV30 with TRBJ1-1; TRBD1 aligns across 7 bases. V dropped 3 bases and J dropped 4; count of bases not matched to a gene: 17. CDR1 GTSNPN and CDR2 SVGIG come from the germline V gene (reference sequence). The CDR3 has 17 residues. The CDR3 loop reads CAWSPLLSTGLSTEAFF. In DNA, the CDR3 is TGTGCCTGGAGCCCCCTTCTCTCGACAGGGTTGAGCACTGAAGCTTTCTTT.

The CDR3 sequence is CASSYTRQGSGREQYF. Here the CDR3 DNA reads TGTGCCAGCAGTTACACACGACAGGGATCAGGCCGCGAGCAGTACTTC. The chain recombines TRBV28 with TRBJ2-7; 7 nucleotides match TRBD1. Per the germline V gene, CDR1 is MDHEN and CDR2 is SYDVKM. The CDR3 has 16 residues. V lost 4 bases, J lost 6 bases, and 15 bases stayed unmatched.

The rearrangement joins TRBV3-1 to TRBJ2-6; 7 positions match TRBD1. CDR3 length: 19 amino acids. The germline V gene has CDR1 LGHDT and CDR2 YNNKEL (reference sequence). V trimming: 1 base; J trimming: 0 bases; junction bases outside the gene matches: 9. The CDR3 nucleotides are TGTGCCAGCAGCCAAGCCCCGGGACAGAGATACTCTGGGGCCAACGTCCTGACTTTC. This codes for CASSQAPGQRYSGANVLTF.

The chain combines TRBV30 with TRBJ1-1; D is ambiguous. There are 12 residues in the CDR3. V was shortened by 4 bases and J by 0 bases, with 6 bases between the two germline ends. Germline loops: CDR1 GTSNPN, CDR2 SVGIG (reference sequence). The CDR3 coding sequence is TGTGCCTGGATTAACATGAACACTGAAGCTTTCTTT. Protein sequence: CAWINMNTEAFF.

This clonotype was seen a few times. One end of the junction does not line up with germline, which may come from a read error. V gene TRBV5-1 combines with J gene TRBJ2-3, with 10 nucleotides matching TRBD1. Germline CDR1 SGHRS, CDR2 YFSETQ. The CDR3 consists of 14 residues. The CDR3: CASSFGQGADTQYF. As DNA, the CDR3 is TGTGCCAGCAGCTTTGGACAGGGGGCAGATACGCAGTATTTT.

DNA of the CDR3: TGCGCCAGCAGCCCGGTTTGGGTGGGGTCCTACAATGAGCAGTTCTTC. It codes for CASSPVWVGSYNEQFF. The genes are TRBV4-1 and TRBJ2-1, with D unclear. V lost 4 bases to trimming and J lost 1 base, with 14 bases between them. The CDR3 totals 16 residues. Germline V gene data show CDR1 as MGHRA and CDR2 as YSYEKL.

The genes are TRBV11-2 and TRBJ1-1; a possible D gene is TRBD1 (5 bases). The CDR3 spans 16 residues. The ends were cut back, 0 bases at V and 0 bases at J, with 11 bases in the middle. From germline, CDR1 is SGHAT and CDR2 FQNNGV. In nucleotides, the CDR3 is TGTGCCAGCAGCTTAGATATGATGGGGGTGAACACTGAAGCTTTCTTT. Translation: CASSLDMMGVNTEAFF.

The chain joins TRBV7-6 to TRBJ1-1; a possible D gene is TRBD1 (6 bases). Germline assignment: CDR1 SGHVS and CDR2 FNYEAQ. The CDR3 is 13 amino acids. With 5 bases removed from V and 6 bases from J, the gap between germline ends came to 13 bases. The CDR3 region is CASSLDQGPEAFF. The CDR3 DNA follows: TGTGCCAGCAGCCTCGATCAGGGGCCTGAAGCTTTCTTT.

The J gene is TRBJ2-2, the V gene TRBV25-1, with D uncertain. V was trimmed by 11 bases and J by 7 bases, leaving 14 bases between them. Per the germline V gene, CDR1 is MGHDK and CDR2 is SYGVNS. This CDR3 has 12 residues. CDR3 DNA: TGTGCCCGCCCGCGGCGTGACGGGGAGCTGTTTTTT. It encodes CARPRRDGELFF. The variable domain in full, with the rest retrieved from reference TRBV25-1 and TRBJ2-2, is EADIYQTPRYLVIGTGKKITLECSQTMGHDKMYWYQQDPGMELHLIHYSYGVNSTEKGDLSSESTVSRIRTEHFPLTLESARPSHTSQYLCARPRRDGELFFGEGSRLTVL.

The V and J genes are TRBV3-1 and TRBJ1-5; the match to TRBD1 covers 9 bases. Unmatched junction bases numbered 2, after V lost 6 bases and J lost 8 bases. In germline, CDR1 is LGHDT, CDR2 YNNKEL (reference sequence). The CDR3 is made up of 12 amino acids. This CDR3 is CASSRTGEPQHF. DNA of the CDR3: TGTGCCAGCAGTCGGACAGGGGAGCCCCAGCATTTT.

This clonotype appeared a single time. This rearrangement joins TRBV3-1 to TRBJ2-7; 12 bases are shared with TRBD2. The CDR3 has 19 amino acids. The J segment lost 1 base and the V segment lost 4 bases, leaving 14 bases of the junction unmatched. Germline-derived CDR1 and CDR2 are LGHDT and YNNKEL (reference sequence). CDR3 coding DNA: TGTGCCAGCAGCCCTCAATTCCCATCACTAGCGGGAGGTTCCTACGAGCAGTACTTC. Its protein is CASSPQFPSLAGGSYEQYF.

The gene calls are TRBV11-2 and TRBJ1-2; D gene uncertain. This CDR3 comprises 18 residues. Germline CDR1 SGHAT, CDR2 FQNNGV. V was cut by 1 base and J by 6 bases, with 24 bases left in between. Here the CDR3 DNA reads TGTGCCAGCAGCTTAGGGGTCCCGAACGAGGAGACGGGCAATGGCTACACCTTC. It encodes CASSLGVPNEETGNGYTF.

This clonotype was seen once. V is TRBV7-9 and J is TRBJ2-2; possibly TRBD1 for D (7 bases). The CDR3 has 18 residues. Trimming took 4 bases from V and 0 from J, leaving 18 bases between them. Germline CDR1 reads SEHNR; CDR2 reads FQNEAQ (reference sequence). The CDR3 DNA reads as TGTGCCAGCAGCTCGCATATTACAGGGGACTCGAACACCGGGGAGCTGTTTTTT. Translation: CASSSHITGDSNTGELFF.

This rearrangement joins TRBV20-1 to TRBJ2-7; 8 nucleotides match TRBD2. The CDR3 length is 16 residues. V was pared by 6 bases and J by 1 base, with 14 bases of the junction left unmatched. Germline CDR1 reads DFQATT; CDR2 reads SNEGSKA (reference sequence). CDR3 region: CSAIPLDSGTSYEQYF. CDR3 DNA sequence: TGCAGTGCCATCCCGCTGGATAGCGGGACTTCCTACGAGCAGTACTTC.

The chain is built from TRBV18 and TRBJ1-1; D possibly corresponds to TRBD1 (5 bases). V dropped 3 bases and J dropped 3 bases, with 14 bases sitting between them. Germline V gene sequence: CDR1 KGHSH, CDR2 LQKENI. The CDR3 has 15 residues. The CDR3 loop is CASSPQDGAHTEAFF. CDR3 bases: TGTGCCAGCTCACCTCAGGACGGGGCTCACACTGAAGCTTTCTTT.

This clonotype was counted only a few times. This chain links TRBV27 with TRBJ2-1; 7 bases map to TRBD1. J was trimmed by 2 bases and V by 3 bases; bases with no gene match: 1. The CDR3 length is 14 residues. CDR1 is MNHEY, CDR2 SMNVEV, per germline (reference sequence). CDR3: CASSFGQAYNEQFF. The CDR3 nucleotides are TGTGCCAGCAGTTTTGGACAGGCCTACAATGAGCAGTTCTTC.

The DNA of the CDR3 is TGTGCCAGCAGCCCTTACCGACAGGGGGCAAGAGCTAATGAAAAACTGTTTTTT. Translating gives CASSPYRQGARANEKLFF. The chain is built from TRBV3-1 and TRBJ1-4; 10 positions agree with TRBD1. The V gene's germline CDR1 is LGHDT and CDR2 YNNKEL (reference sequence). V gave up 4 bases and J gave up 3 bases; unmatched junction bases: 11. The CDR3 has 18 residues.

The chain recombines TRBV30 with TRBJ1-2; 9 bases are shared with TRBD1. CDR1 is GTSNPN and CDR2 is SVGIG in the germline V gene (reference sequence). The CDR3 runs 13 residues. J gave up 4 bases and V 4 bases, and 4 bases lay outside the gene matches. The CDR3 sequence: CAWIQTGGYGYTF. The CDR3, as DNA: TGTGCCTGGATACAGACAGGGGGCTATGGCTACACCTTC.

The chain employs TRBV7-9 and TRBJ2-7; 9 bases match TRBD1. V was clipped by 2 bases and J by 5 bases; unmatched bases: 4. Germline CDR1 and CDR2: SEHNR and FQNEAQ (reference sequence). This CDR3 contains 14 residues. The CDR3, as DNA: TGTGCCAGCAGCTTATTGGGACAGGGAAACGAGCAGTACTTC. This encodes CASSLLGQGNEQYF.

The chain joins TRBV28 to TRBJ1-1; TRBD1 agrees at 9 bases. Germline CDR1 and CDR2: MDHEN and SYDVKM. This CDR3 comprises 19 residues. J was trimmed by 3 bases and V by 0 bases; bases with no gene match: 14. In nucleotides, the CDR3 is TGTGCCAGCAGTTTATGGGGGACAGGGTGGCTGTGGTTGGACACTGAAGCTTTCTTT. It is translated as CASSLWGTGWLWLDTEAFF.